The 26 T cell receptor beta chains reported below all come from one sample, sequenced in a study of T cell responses to AZD1222 COVID-19 vaccine (dated by TCRdb to about 2021). Libraries were constructed by the immunoSEQ multiplex PCR assay. TCRdb carries this immuneACCESS record with in-frame sequences only. Its versions omit some clonotypes, under half of them owing to an unresolved V gene in the studies checked, with the rest unexplained. The sample table lists 95,000 to 130,000 clones, 88% of them with a count of one. The leading ten clones occupy around 9.6% of the sample. The time point label of this sample denotes: baseline before first vaccination. Sequencing was performed on peripheral blood, taken on day 0 of AZD1222 vaccination. All receptors come from an adult in good health.

This chain joins TRBV21-1 and TRBJ1-2; the table's D call, TRBD1, has no DNA check behind it. TRBV21-1 is tagged as a pseudogene. The CDR3 has 14 amino acids. CDR3 coding DNA: TGTGCCAGCAGCCCCCAGAAGACATGTCGCGGCTACACCTTC. Its translation is CASSPQKTCRGYTF.

DNA for the CDR3: TGTGCCAGCAGTTTCGGGGGGCGCCGTAGCGGGTGGGAGCAGTACTTC. It translates to CASSFGGRRSGWEQYF. The gene calls are TRBV28 and TRBJ2-7; tentative D call: TRBD2 (7 bases). Between the trimmed V and J ends, which lost 3 bases and 7 bases, there was a span of 22 bases. Looked up from germline, CDR1 is MDHEN and CDR2 is SYDVKM. The CDR3 is 16 amino acids.

In its sample, this clone was seen a few times. The CDR3 DNA reads as TGTGCCAGTACCTTCGGGACAGGGGTTCCCTACGAGCAGTACTTC. Amino acid sequence: CASTFGTGVPYEQYF. V usage is TRBV19 and J usage is TRBJ2-7; 10 bases map to TRBD1. Germline trimming cut 7 bases from V and 2 bases from J; bases unmatched to any gene: 8. The CDR3 is 15 residues long. CDR1 is LNHDA, CDR2 SQIVND, per germline (reference sequence).

V is TRBV6-1 and J is TRBJ2-2; the D is unclear. V was clipped by 2 bases and J by 3 bases, with 7 bases between them. CDR3 length equals 14 residues. Germline V lookup: CDR1 MNHNS, CDR2 SASEGT. The CDR3 nucleotides are TGTGCCAGCAGTGAACCTAGGGACACCGGGGAGCTGTTTTTT. This translates into CASSEPRDTGELFF.

This clone was seen a single time. The chain combines TRBV6-5 with TRBJ1-4, with 9 bases that match TRBD1. Germline V CDR1 and CDR2: MNHEY, SVGAGI. This CDR3 region has 14 residues. The CDR3 reads CVTGGAGTNEKLFF. CDR3 nucleotide sequence: TGTGTTACAGGGGGCGCAGGAACTAATGAAAAACTGTTTTTT.

The genes are TRBV18 and TRBJ1-2; no clear D. V was trimmed by 3 bases and J by 5 bases, leaving 16 bases between them. This CDR3 is 15 amino acids long. Germline V CDR1 and CDR2: KGHSH, LQKENI. CDR3 DNA: TGTGCCAGCTCACCCGGGATCCCCATCGAATATGGCTACACCTTC. Translated, it gives CASSPGIPIEYGYTF.

This clone was observed a handful of times. This chain uses TRBV4-3 with TRBJ2-7, with 11 bases that match TRBD2. In germline, CDR1 is LGHNA, CDR2 YSLEER. This CDR3 has 15 amino acids. The J segment lost 6 bases and the V segment lost 0 bases, leaving 4 bases of the junction unmatched. In DNA form, the CDR3 reads TGCGCCAGCAGCCAAGATGGACTAGCGGGTTCCGAGCAGTACTTC. Its protein product is CASSQDGLAGSEQYF.

The DNA of the CDR3 is TGTGCCAGCAGGCTGTCCCGGGGGGCCCCTTTGGGACCCCTCCACTTT. This translates into CASRLSRGAPLGPLHF. V gene TRBV5-6 combines with J gene TRBJ1-6; tentatively, D is TRBD1 (6 bases). This CDR3 is 16 amino acids long. V was pared by 5 bases and J by 12 bases, with 24 bases between. CDR1 and CDR2 from the germline V gene are SGHDT and YYEEEE.

The chain carries TRBV6-2 or TRBV6-3 and TRBJ1-1; tentative D call: TRBD1 (5 bases). Germline lookup yields CDR1 MNHEY and CDR2 SVGEGT. V lost 0 bases to trimming and J lost 0 bases, with 23 bases between them. The CDR3 runs 20 residues. Here the CDR3 reads CASSYSIDRGVRVMNTEAFF. The CDR3 bases are TGTGCCAGCAGTTACTCGATAGACCGGGGGGTCCGGGTCATGAACACTGAAGCTTTCTTT.

The chain employs TRBV6-5 and TRBJ2-5, with TRBD1 identical over 7 bases. CDR1 is MNHEY, CDR2 SVGAGI, per germline. The CDR3 is made up of 16 amino acids. The V segment lost 0 bases and the J segment 1 base; nucleotides outside the gene matches: 5. DNA for the CDR3: TGTGCCAGCAGTTACTCCTTGACAGGGTTCCAAGAGACCCAGTACTTC. The encoded protein is CASSYSLTGFQETQYF.

CDR3 amino acids: CASSQGIPGGFHF. CDR3 bases: TGTGCCAGCAGCCAAGGAATCCCAGGGGGCTTCCACTTT. The chain links TRBV3-1 (or the pseudogene TRBV3-2) to TRBJ1-6, with 8 bases that match TRBD1. V gave up 1 base and J gave up 17 bases; unmatched junction bases: 7. The CDR3 spans 13 residues. The V gene's germline CDR1 is LGHDT and CDR2 YNNKEL (reference sequence).

V usage is TRBV28 and J usage is TRBJ1-5; no clear D. In germline, CDR1 is MDHEN, CDR2 SYDVKM. V was trimmed by 2 bases and J by 7 bases, leaving 6 bases between them. The CDR3 runs to 12 residues. The CDR3 here is CASSLRKQPQHF. The DNA for the CDR3 is TGTGCCAGCAGTTTACGGAAACAGCCCCAGCATTTT.

The chain employs TRBV4-1 and TRBJ1-1, with D possibly TRBD1 on 5 matching bases. The CDR3 is made up of 19 amino acids. Trimming removed 0 bases from V and 2 bases from J, with 22 bases in between. Per the germline V gene, CDR1 is MGHRA and CDR2 is YSYEKL. CDR3 sequence (DNA): TGCGCCAGCAGCCAAGACGTCGGGGGAATATCTTTTTTTAACACTGAAGCTTTCTTT. Its translation is CASSQDVGGISFFNTEAFF.

The chain links TRBV20-1 to TRBJ1-5; D gene uncertain. The V and J ends lost 3 bases and 1 base respectively, with 7 bases between them. CDR1 DFQATT and CDR2 SNEGSKA come from the germline V gene (reference sequence). This CDR3 has 13 amino acids. CDR3 loop: CSASSTSNQPQHF. The CDR3 DNA reads as TGCAGTGCTAGTAGTACGAGCAATCAGCCCCAGCATTTT.

The rearrangement links TRBV7-2 to TRBJ1-6; tentative D call: TRBD1 (6 bases). Germline V CDR1 and CDR2: SGHTA, FQGNSA. CDR3 size: 18 residues. The germline V and J ends were trimmed by 0 bases and 7 bases, with 19 bases remaining between them. The CDR3: CASSLAAGRGRGNSPLHF. The CDR3 DNA is TGTGCCAGCAGCTTAGCTGCGGGTAGGGGGAGGGGAAATTCACCCCTCCACTTT. Supplemented by reference TRBV7-2 and TRBJ1-6, the full variable domain reads GAGVSQSPSNKVTEKGKDVELRCDPISGHTALYWYRQSLGQGLEFLIYFQGNSAPDKSGLPSDRFSAERTGGSVSTLTIQRTQQEDSAVYLCASSLAAGRGRGNSPLHFGNGTRLTVT.

The chain couples TRBV7-9 to TRBJ2-7; weak D call: TRBD2 (6 bases). The CDR3 is 13 residues long. V was shortened by 2 bases and J by 3 bases, with 8 bases between the two germline ends. Per germline, CDR1 SEHNR and CDR2 FQNEAQ (reference sequence). CDR3: CASSLPGGYEQYF. In nucleotides, the CDR3 is TGTGCCAGCAGCTTACCCGGGGGCTACGAGCAGTACTTC. Full variable domain (remainder filled in from reference TRBV7-9 and TRBJ2-7): DTGVSQNPRHKITKRGQNVTFRCDPISEHNRLYWYRQTLGQGPEFLTYFQNEAQLEKSRLLSDRFSAERPKGSFSTLEIQRTEQGDSAMYLCASSLPGGYEQYFGPGTRLTVT.

This chain uses TRBV4-1 with TRBJ1-6, with D unresolved. The germline gives CDR1 MGHRA, CDR2 YSYEKL. The CDR3 totals 13 residues. The V end lost 2 bases, the J end lost 7 bases, and 6 bases lay between the germline ends. The CDR3 DNA reads as TGCGCCAGCAGCCAAAGTCCAAATTCACCCCTCCACTTT. Its translation: CASSQSPNSPLHF.

This chain links TRBV5-6 with TRBJ1-3; D not resolved. CDR3 length: 15 residues. Per the germline V gene, CDR1 is SGHDT and CDR2 is YYEEEE. V gave up 4 bases and J gave up 0 bases, with 11 bases separating them. CDR3: CASSADGTSGNTIYF. CDR3 DNA sequence: TGTGCCAGCAGCGCGGACGGAACCTCTGGAAACACCATATATTTT.

The gene calls are TRBV4-3 and TRBJ2-1, with D maybe TRBD2 (6 bases). CDR1 is LGHNA, CDR2 YSLEER, per germline. CDR3 size: 16 residues. V was trimmed by 6 bases and J by 6 bases, leaving 21 bases between them. The chain's CDR3 is CASSSRAGTWGNEQFF. For the CDR3, the DNA is TGCGCCAGCAGTTCCCGTGCGGGAACGTGGGGCAATGAGCAGTTCTTC.

The gene calls are TRBV10-1 and TRBJ1-5, with 10 bases matching TRBD1. CDR3 size: 19 residues. Germline CDR1 and CDR2: WNHNN and SYGVQD (reference sequence). Trimming at V came to 4 bases and at J to 3 bases, leaving 15 bases not matched to a gene. CDR3 amino acids: CASSVFFRFGTGVNQPQHF. CDR3 in DNA: TGCGCCAGCAGTGTTTTTTTTAGATTCGGGACAGGGGTCAATCAGCCCCAGCATTTT.

The gene calls are TRBV6-5 and TRBJ2-3; 11 bases fit TRBD1. After removal of 2 bases from V and 5 bases from J, the junction contained 6 bases not matched to a gene. The CDR3 covers 16 residues. Germline CDR1 and CDR2: MNHEY and SVGAGI. CDR3 sequence (DNA): TGTGCCAGCAGTTACCCTAAGGGACAGGGGGGAGATACGCAGTATTTT. Translating it yields CASSYPKGQGGDTQYF.

The chain has TRBV19 and TRBJ1-5; TRBD1 matches at 7 bases. Germline CDR1 and CDR2: LNHDA and SQIVND (reference sequence). The CDR3 length is 14 residues. Trimming at V came to 7 bases and at J to 1 base, leaving 4 bases not matched to a gene. This chain's CDR3 is CASIAQGSNQPQHF. CDR3 DNA sequence: TGTGCCAGTATCGCACAGGGGAGCAATCAGCCCCAGCATTTT. The complete variable domain, with remaining parts taken from reference TRBV19 and TRBJ1-5, reads DGGITQSPKYLFRKEGQNVTLSCEQNLNHDAMYWYRQDPGQGLRLIYYSQIVNDFQKGDIAEGYSVSREKKESFPLTVTSAQKNPTAFYLCASIAQGSNQPQHFGDGTRLSIL.

The rearrangement links TRBV27 to TRBJ1-1; perhaps TRBD1 as D (6 bases). CDR1 is MNHEY, CDR2 SMNVEV, per germline (reference sequence). The V end was cut by 5 bases, the J end by 11 bases, with 18 bases between. CDR3 length: 13 amino acids. In DNA, the CDR3 is TGTGCCAGCAGTCCGACACAGGGCTTGTTGGCTTTCTTT. Residues: CASSPTQGLLAFF.

The chain joins TRBV4-3 to TRBJ2-5, with TRBD2 as a possible D gene (6 bases). CDR3 size: 16 residues. Germline V gene lookup returns CDR1 LGHNA and CDR2 YSLEER. The V end was cut by 0 bases, the J end by 2 bases, with 13 bases between. CDR3 DNA sequence: TGCGCCAGCAGCCAAGAGGCGGGGCGCATACAAGAGACCCAGTACTTC. It encodes CASSQEAGRIQETQYF.

This chain uses TRBV6-2 or TRBV6-3 with TRBJ2-2, with 8 bases lining up with TRBD1. Germline values: CDR1 MNHEY, CDR2 SVGEGT. CDR3 length: 16 residues. Trimming cost V 6 bases and J 7 bases; bases outside gene matches: 13. The DNA for the CDR3 is TGTGCCAGCAGACCTGACAGGGGCCGACGAGGCGGGGAGCTGTTTTTT. Its translation: CASRPDRGRRGGELFF.

The rearrangement uses TRBV6-5 and TRBJ1-3; no definite D call. CDR3 size: 14 residues. V was cut by 6 bases and J by 8 bases, with 17 bases left in between. Germline lookup yields CDR1 MNHEY and CDR2 SVGAGI. The CDR3: CASSPPGRIDTIYF. Written as DNA, the CDR3 is TGTGCCAGCAGCCCCCCCGGACGTATAGACACCATATATTTT.